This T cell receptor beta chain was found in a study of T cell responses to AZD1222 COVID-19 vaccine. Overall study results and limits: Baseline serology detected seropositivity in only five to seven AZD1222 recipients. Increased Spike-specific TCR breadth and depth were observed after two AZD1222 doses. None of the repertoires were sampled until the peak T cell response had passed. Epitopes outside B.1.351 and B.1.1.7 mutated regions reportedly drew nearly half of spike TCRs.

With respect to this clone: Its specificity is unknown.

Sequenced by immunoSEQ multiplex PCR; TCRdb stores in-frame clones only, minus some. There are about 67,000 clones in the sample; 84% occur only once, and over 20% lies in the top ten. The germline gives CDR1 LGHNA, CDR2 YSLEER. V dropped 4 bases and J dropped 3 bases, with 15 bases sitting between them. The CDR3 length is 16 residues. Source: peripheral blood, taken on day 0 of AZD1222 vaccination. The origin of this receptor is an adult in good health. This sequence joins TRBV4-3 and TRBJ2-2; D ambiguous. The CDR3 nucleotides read TGCGCCAGCAGCCCCCGTATCGGCAGAGACACCGGGGAGCTGTTTTTT. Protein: CASSPRIGRDTGELFF.